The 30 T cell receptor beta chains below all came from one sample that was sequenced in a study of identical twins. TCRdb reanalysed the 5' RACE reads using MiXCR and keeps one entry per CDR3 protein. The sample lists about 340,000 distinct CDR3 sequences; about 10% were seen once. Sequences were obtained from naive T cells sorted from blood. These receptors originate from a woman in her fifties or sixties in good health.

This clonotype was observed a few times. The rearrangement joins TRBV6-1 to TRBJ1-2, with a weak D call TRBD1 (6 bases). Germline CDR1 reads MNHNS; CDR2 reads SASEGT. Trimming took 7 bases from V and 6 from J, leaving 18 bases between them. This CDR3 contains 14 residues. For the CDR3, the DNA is TGTGCCAGCAATCCCCCAACAGGGATCCATGGCTACACCTTC. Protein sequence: CASNPPTGIHGYTF.

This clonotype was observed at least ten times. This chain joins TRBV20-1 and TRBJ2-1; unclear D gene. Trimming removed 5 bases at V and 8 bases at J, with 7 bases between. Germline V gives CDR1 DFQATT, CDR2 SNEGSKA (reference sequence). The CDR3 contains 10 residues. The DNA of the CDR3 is TGCAGTGCTTACGTCGATGAGCAGTTCTTC. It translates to CSAYVDEQFF.

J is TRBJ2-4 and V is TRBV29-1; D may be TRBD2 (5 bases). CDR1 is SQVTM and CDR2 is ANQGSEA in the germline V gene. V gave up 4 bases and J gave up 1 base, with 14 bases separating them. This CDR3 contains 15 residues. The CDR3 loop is CSVAGSLRAKNIQYF. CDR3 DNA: TGCAGCGTTGCGGGGAGTCTTAGGGCCAAAAACATTCAGTACTTC.

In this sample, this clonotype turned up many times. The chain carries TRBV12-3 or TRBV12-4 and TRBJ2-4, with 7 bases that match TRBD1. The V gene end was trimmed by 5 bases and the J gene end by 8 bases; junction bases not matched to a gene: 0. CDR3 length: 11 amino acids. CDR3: CASSQGDIQYF. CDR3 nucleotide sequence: TGTGCCAGCAGTCAGGGGGACATTCAGTACTTC.

CDR3 sequence reads: CSAREGRIGVADTQYF. The CDR3 coding sequence is TGCAGTGCTAGAGAGGGTAGGATCGGAGTGGCAGATACGCAGTATTTT. V gene TRBV20-1 combines with J gene TRBJ2-3; D call uncertain. Germline V gene lookup returns CDR1 DFQATT and CDR2 SNEGSKA (reference sequence). Trimming left V 0 bases short and J 4 bases short, with 17 bases between. This CDR3 is 16 amino acids long.

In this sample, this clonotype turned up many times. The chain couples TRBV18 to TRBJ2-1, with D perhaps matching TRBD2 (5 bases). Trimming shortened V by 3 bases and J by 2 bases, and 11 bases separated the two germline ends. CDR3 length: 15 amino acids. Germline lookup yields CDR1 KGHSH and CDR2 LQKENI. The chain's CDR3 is CASSPGLATYNEQFF. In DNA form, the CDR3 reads TGTGCCAGCTCACCCGGACTCGCGACCTACAATGAGCAGTTCTTC.

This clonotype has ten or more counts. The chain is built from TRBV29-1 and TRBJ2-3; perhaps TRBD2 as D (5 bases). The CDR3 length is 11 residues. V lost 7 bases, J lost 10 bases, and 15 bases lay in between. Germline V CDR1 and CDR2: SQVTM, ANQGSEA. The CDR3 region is CSDRLGAPQYF. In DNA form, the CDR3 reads TGCAGCGACCGCCTGGGAGCACCGCAGTATTTT.

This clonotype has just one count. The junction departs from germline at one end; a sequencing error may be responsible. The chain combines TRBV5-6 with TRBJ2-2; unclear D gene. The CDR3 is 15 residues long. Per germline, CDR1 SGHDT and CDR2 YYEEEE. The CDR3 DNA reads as TGTGCCAGCAGCTTCTTCCGTTCGAACACCAGGGAGCTGTTTTTT. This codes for CASSFFRSNTRELFF.

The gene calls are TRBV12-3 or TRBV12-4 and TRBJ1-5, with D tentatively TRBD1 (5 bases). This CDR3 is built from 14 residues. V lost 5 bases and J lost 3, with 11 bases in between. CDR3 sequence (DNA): TGTGCCAGCAGTCCCGGACAACCCAATCAGCCCCAGCATTTT. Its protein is CASSPGQPNQPQHF.

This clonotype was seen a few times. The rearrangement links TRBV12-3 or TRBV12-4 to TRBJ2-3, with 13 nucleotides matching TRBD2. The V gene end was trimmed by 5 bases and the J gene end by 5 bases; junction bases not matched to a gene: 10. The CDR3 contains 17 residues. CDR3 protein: CASSLLVGTSGIDTQYF. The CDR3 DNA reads TGTGCCAGCAGTCTACTGGTTGGGACTAGCGGGATAGATACGCAGTATTTT.

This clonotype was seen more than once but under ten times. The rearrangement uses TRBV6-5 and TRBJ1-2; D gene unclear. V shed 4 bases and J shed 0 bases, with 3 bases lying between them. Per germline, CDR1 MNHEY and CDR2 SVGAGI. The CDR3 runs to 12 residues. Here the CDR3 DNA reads TGTGCCAGCAGTTGGGCTAACTATGGCTACACCTTC. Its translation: CASSWANYGYTF.

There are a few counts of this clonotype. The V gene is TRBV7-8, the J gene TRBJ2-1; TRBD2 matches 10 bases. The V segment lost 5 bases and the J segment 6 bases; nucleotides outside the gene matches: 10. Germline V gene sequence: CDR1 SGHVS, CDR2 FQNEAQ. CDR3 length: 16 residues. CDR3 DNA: TGTGCCAGCAGCCCCCCAAGCGGGAGGGCCGGCAATGAGCAGTTCTTC. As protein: CASSPPSGRAGNEQFF.

The CDR3 DNA reads TGTGCCAGCAGTGAATTGGGGGGGGACACTGAAGCTTTCTTT. Protein sequence: CASSELGGDTEAFF. The rearrangement uses TRBV25-1 and TRBJ1-1; D possibly corresponds to TRBD1 (5 bases). This CDR3 region has 14 residues. From germline, CDR1 is MGHDK and CDR2 SYGVNS. V shed 1 base and J shed 3 bases, with 9 bases lying between them.

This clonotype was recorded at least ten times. The CDR3 DNA reads as TGTGCCAGCAGCCCCTCCGGACTAGCGGGATCCGAGCAGTACGTC. This encodes CASSPSGLAGSEQYV. The chain carries TRBV6-6 and TRBJ2-7; 12 bases fit TRBD2. V dropped 6 bases and J dropped 6; count of bases not matched to a gene: 9. Germline assignment: CDR1 MNHNY and CDR2 SVGAGI (reference sequence). This CDR3 region has 15 residues.

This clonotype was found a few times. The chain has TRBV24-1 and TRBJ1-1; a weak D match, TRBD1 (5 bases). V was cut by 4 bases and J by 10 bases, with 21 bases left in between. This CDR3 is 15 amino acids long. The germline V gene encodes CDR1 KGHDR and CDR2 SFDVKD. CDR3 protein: CATSDRSGGVERAFF. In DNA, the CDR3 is TGTGCCACCAGTGACCGGTCGGGGGGGGTGGAAAGAGCTTTCTTT.

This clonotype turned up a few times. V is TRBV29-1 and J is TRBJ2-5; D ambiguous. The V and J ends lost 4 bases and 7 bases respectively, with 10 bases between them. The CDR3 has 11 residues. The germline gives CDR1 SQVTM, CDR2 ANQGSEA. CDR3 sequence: CSVGDLGTQYF. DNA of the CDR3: TGCAGCGTTGGGGATCTTGGGACCCAGTACTTC.

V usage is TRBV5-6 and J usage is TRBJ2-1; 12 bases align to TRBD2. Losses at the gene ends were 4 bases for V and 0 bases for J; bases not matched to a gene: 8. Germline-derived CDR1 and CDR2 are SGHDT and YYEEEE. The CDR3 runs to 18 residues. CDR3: CASSTRLAGAPSYNEQFF. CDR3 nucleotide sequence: TGTGCCAGCAGCACTCGACTAGCGGGAGCCCCCTCCTACAATGAGCAGTTCTTC.

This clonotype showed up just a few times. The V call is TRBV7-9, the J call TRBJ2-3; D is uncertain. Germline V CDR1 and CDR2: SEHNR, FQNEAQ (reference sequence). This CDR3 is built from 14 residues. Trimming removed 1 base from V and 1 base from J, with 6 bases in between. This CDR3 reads CASSLERGTDTQYF. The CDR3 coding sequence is TGTGCCAGCAGCTTAGAGAGAGGCACAGATACGCAGTATTTT.

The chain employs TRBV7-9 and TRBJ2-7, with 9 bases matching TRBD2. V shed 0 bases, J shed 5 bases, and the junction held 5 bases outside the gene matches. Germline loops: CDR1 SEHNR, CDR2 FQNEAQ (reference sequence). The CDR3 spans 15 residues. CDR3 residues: CASSLASGRVDEQYF. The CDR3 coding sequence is TGTGCCAGCAGCTTAGCTAGCGGGAGAGTCGACGAGCAGTACTTC.

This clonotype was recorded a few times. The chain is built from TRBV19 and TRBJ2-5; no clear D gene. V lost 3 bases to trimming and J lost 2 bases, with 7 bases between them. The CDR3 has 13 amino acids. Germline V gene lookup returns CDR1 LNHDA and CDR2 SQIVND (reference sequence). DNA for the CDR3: TGTGCCAGTAGTATTGGCTTACAAGAGACCCAGTACTTC. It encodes CASSIGLQETQYF.

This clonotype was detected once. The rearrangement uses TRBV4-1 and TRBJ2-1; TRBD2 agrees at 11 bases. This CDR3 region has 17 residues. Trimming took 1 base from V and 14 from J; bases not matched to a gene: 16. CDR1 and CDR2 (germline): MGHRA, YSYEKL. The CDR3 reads CASSQVATLAGVGGKFF. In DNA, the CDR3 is TGCGCCAGCAGCCAAGTCGCCACACTAGCGGGAGTGGGGGGGAAGTTCTTC.

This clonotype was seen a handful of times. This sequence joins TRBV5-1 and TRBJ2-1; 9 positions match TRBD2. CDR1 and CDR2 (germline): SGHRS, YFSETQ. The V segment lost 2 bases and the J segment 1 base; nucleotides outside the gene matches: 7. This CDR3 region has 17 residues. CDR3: CASSFTRTSASYNEQFF. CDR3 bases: TGCGCCAGCAGCTTTACTCGGACTAGCGCGTCCTACAATGAGCAGTTCTTC.

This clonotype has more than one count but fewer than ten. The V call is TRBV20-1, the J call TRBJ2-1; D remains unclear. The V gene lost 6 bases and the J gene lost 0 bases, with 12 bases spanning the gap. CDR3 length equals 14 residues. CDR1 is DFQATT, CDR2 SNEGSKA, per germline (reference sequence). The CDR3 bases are TGCAGTGCCGAAGGACGGAGCTCCTACAATGAGCAGTTCTTC. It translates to CSAEGRSSYNEQFF.

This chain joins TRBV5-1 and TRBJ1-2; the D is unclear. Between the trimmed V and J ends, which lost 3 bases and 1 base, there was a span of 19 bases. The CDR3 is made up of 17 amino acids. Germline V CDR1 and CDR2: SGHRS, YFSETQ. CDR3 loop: CASSSRAGARSNYGYTF. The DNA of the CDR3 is TGCGCCAGCAGCTCCCGCGCGGGAGCAAGGAGTAACTATGGCTACACCTTC.

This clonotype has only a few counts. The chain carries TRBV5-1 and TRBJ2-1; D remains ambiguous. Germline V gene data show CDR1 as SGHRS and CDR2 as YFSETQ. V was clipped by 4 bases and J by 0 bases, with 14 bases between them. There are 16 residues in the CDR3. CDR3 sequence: CASSGLPESSYNEQFF. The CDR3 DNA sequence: TGCGCCAGCAGCGGGCTGCCGGAGAGCTCCTACAATGAGCAGTTCTTC.

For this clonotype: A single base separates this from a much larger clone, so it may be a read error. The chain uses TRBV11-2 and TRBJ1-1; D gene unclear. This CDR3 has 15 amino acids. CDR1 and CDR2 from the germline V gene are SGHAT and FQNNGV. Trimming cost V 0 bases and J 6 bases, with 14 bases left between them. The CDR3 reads CASSLDSTGSPEAFF. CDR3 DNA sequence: TGTGCCAGCAGCTTAGATAGTACCGGGAGCCCTGAAGCTTTCTTT.

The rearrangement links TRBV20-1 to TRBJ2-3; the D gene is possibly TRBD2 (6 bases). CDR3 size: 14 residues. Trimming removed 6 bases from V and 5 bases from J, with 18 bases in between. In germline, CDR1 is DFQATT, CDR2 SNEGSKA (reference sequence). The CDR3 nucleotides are TGCAGTGCGGCTACTGGAGGGGCGGGAGATACGCAGTATTTT. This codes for CSAATGGAGDTQYF.

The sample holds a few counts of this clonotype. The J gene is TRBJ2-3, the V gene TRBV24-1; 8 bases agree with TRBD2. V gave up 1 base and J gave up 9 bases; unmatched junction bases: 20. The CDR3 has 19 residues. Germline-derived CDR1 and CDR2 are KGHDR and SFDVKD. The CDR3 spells CATSDFLAGSPLPPVTQYF. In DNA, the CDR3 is TGTGCCACCAGTGATTTTTTAGCGGGGTCCCCCCTCCCACCGGTGACGCAGTATTTT.

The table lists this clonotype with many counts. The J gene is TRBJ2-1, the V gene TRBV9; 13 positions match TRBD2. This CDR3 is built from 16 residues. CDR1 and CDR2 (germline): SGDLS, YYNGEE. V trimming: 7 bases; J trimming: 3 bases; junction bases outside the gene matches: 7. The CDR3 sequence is CASGGGTSGIYNEQFF. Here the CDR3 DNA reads TGTGCCAGCGGGGGAGGGACTAGCGGGATCTACAATGAGCAGTTCTTC.

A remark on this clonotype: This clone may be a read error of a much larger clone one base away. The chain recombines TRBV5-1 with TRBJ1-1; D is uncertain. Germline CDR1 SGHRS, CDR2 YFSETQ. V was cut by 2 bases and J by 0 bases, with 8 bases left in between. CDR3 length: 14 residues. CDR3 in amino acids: CASSFNLLNTEAFF. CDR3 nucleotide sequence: TGCGCCAGCAGCTTTAATCTTTTGAACACTGAAGCTTTCTTT.